Shown below are 21 T cell receptor beta chains from a single sample sequenced in a study of blood T cell repertoires in COVID-19. Profiled with immunoSEQ multiplex PCR; TCRdb holds only in-frame clones, not every one. This sample carries hundreds of thousands of clones, 85% to 90% of them seen once, and the ten largest clones take roughly 4%. Material: peripheral blood. The receptor set was obtained from a woman in her forties or fifties with active or convalescent COVID-19.

Only one count was recorded for this clone. The V call is TRBV7-9, the J call TRBJ2-1; 9 nucleotides line up with TRBD2. The CDR3 runs 18 residues. Germline trimming cut 4 bases from V and 4 bases from J; bases unmatched to any gene: 14. The germline gives CDR1 SEHNR, CDR2 FQNEAQ (reference sequence). The CDR3 spells CASSSLGLTSGYYNEQFF. The CDR3 DNA reads TGTGCCAGCAGCTCGTTGGGTTTGACTAGCGGCTATTACAATGAGCAGTTCTTC.

The CDR3 loop is CASSLAGGPNNEQFF. In DNA, the CDR3 is TGTGCCAGCAGCTTAGCGGGAGGGCCTAACAATGAGCAGTTCTTC. This chain connects TRBV11-1 to TRBJ2-1; 7 bases fit TRBD2. Germline CDR1 SGHAT, CDR2 FQDESV (reference sequence). Trimming removed 0 bases from V and 5 bases from J; junction bases left unmatched: 4. CDR3 size: 15 residues.

The V call is TRBV27, the J call TRBJ2-1, with 11 positions matching TRBD1. The trim removed 6 bases at V and 6 bases at J, leaving 10 bases unmatched. This CDR3 comprises 16 residues. In germline, CDR1 is MNHEY, CDR2 SMNVEV (reference sequence). The CDR3 region is CASSSLDRGRVNEQFF. The DNA of the CDR3 is TGTGCCAGCAGCAGCCTGGACAGGGGGCGCGTCAATGAGCAGTTCTTC.

This rearrangement joins TRBV11-3 to TRBJ2-1; no clear D. Germline CDR1 is SGHNT and CDR2 is YENEEA. This CDR3 spans 14 amino acids. V was shortened by 4 bases and J by 8 bases, with 15 bases between the two germline ends. The CDR3 sequence is CASSSPQRGHEQFF. In DNA form, the CDR3 reads TGTGCCAGCAGCTCGCCCCAACGAGGCCATGAGCAGTTCTTC.

V gene TRBV13 combines with J gene TRBJ2-5, with D maybe TRBD1 (6 bases). Germline V gene lookup returns CDR1 PRHDT and CDR2 FYEKMQ (reference sequence). The CDR3 contains 13 residues. The V and J ends lost 1 base and 4 bases respectively, with 7 bases between them. The CDR3 here is CASSLAQGETQYF. The CDR3 bases are TGTGCCAGCAGCTTAGCACAGGGAGAGACCCAGTACTTC.

The chain carries TRBV27 and TRBJ2-3, with 9 bases aligning to TRBD2. Germline V lookup: CDR1 MNHEY, CDR2 SMNVEV (reference sequence). This CDR3 has 16 residues. The trim removed 6 bases at V and 4 bases at J, leaving 11 bases unmatched. In nucleotides, the CDR3 is TGTGCCAGCAGCAACTCCGCGGGAGGGCCCCCAGATACGCAGTATTTT. Translated: CASSNSAGGPPDTQYF.

This clone was seen only a few times. The V call is TRBV4-1, the J call TRBJ2-2; 7 nucleotides align to TRBD1. The CDR3 loop spans 15 amino acids. Trimming removed 4 bases from V and 7 bases from J; junction bases left unmatched: 9. Germline lookup yields CDR1 MGHRA and CDR2 YSYEKL. The CDR3 is CASSPHRGGGGELFF. The CDR3 region has the DNA TGCGCCAGCAGCCCACACAGGGGCGGAGGCGGGGAGCTGTTTTTT.

The rearrangement links TRBV6-2 or TRBV6-3 to TRBJ2-3, with a tentative D call TRBD1 (6 bases). Trimming pared 6 bases from V and 1 base from J, leaving 23 bases between. The CDR3 covers 18 residues. Germline V gene lookup returns CDR1 MNHEY and CDR2 SVGEGT. Here the CDR3 reads CASSRTGLVRTGTDTQYF. For the CDR3, the DNA is TGTGCCAGCAGCCGAACGGGGCTAGTGAGGACAGGCACAGATACGCAGTATTTT.

The chain joins TRBV2 to TRBJ2-5; 9 bases map to TRBD2. This CDR3 spans 13 amino acids. The V gene end was trimmed by 7 bases and the J gene end by 8 bases; junction bases not matched to a gene: 8. Germline V gene sequence: CDR1 SNHLY, CDR2 FYNNEI. The CDR3 nucleotides are TGTGCCAGCAAAGTAGATAGCGGGAGAACCCAGTACTTC. Translation: CASKVDSGRTQYF.

This sequence joins TRBV7-9 and TRBJ1-2; 7 bases map to TRBD1. CDR1 and CDR2 from the germline V gene are SEHNR and FQNEAQ (reference sequence). V lost 1 base and J lost 4; bases outside the gene matches: 6. The CDR3 is 15 amino acids. The CDR3: CASSLVTGASYGYTF. CDR3 bases: TGTGCCAGCAGCTTAGTCACAGGGGCGAGCTATGGCTACACCTTC.

Comments on this clone: In the same sample, other DNA sequences code for this CDR3. The chain carries TRBV7-9 and TRBJ1-3; D is unresolved. V lost 2 bases and J 0 bases, leaving 5 bases between the germline ends. CDR3 length: 14 amino acids. CDR1 is SEHNR and CDR2 is FQNEAQ in the germline V gene (reference sequence). DNA of the CDR3: TGTGCCAGCAGCTTATCCCTCTCTGGAAACACCATATATTTT. This codes for CASSLSLSGNTIYF.

This clone was recorded only once. The chain employs TRBV5-5 and TRBJ1-5; D is ambiguous. The CDR3 is 13 amino acids. Germline CDR1 is SGHKS and CDR2 is YYEKEE (reference sequence). The V end was cut by 3 bases, the J end by 6 bases, with 10 bases between. CDR3 sequence reads: CASSSTSAQPQHF. CDR3 coding DNA: TGTGCCAGCAGCTCTACGAGTGCTCAGCCCCAGCATTTT.

The CDR3 region has the DNA TGTGCCAGCAGTCCAGGACAGGGGGCTGGTGAGCAGTACTTC. It is translated as CASSPGQGAGEQYF. This sequence joins TRBV28 and TRBJ2-7, with TRBD1 identical over 11 bases. Germline V CDR1 and CDR2: MDHEN, SYDVKM. The V segment lost 5 bases and the J segment 7 bases; nucleotides outside the gene matches: 7. CDR3 size: 14 residues.

Remarks on this clone: The sample has other DNA sequences that encode this CDR3 too. The CDR3 sequence: CASSPRTGVTEAFF. The CDR3 coding sequence is TGTGCCAGCTCACCGCGGACAGGGGTAACTGAAGCTTTCTTT. The V call is TRBV18, the J call TRBJ1-1; 9 bases fit TRBD1. The CDR3 is 14 amino acids. V lost 3 bases, J lost 5 bases, and 4 bases stayed unmatched. Germline V gene sequence: CDR1 KGHSH, CDR2 LQKENI.

This clone occurred a few times. The chain carries TRBV19 and TRBJ1-5; 7 bases align to TRBD1. V gave up 3 bases and J gave up 5 bases; unmatched junction bases: 7. CDR1 is LNHDA and CDR2 is SQIVND in the germline V gene (reference sequence). The CDR3 is 15 amino acids. CDR3 in amino acids: CASSIGQGVDQPQHF. The CDR3 DNA reads as TGTGCCAGTAGTATTGGCCAGGGGGTAGATCAGCCCCAGCATTTT.

The J gene is TRBJ1-2, the V gene TRBV30, with TRBD1 matching over 9 bases. V shed 0 bases, J shed 4 bases, and the junction held 0 bases outside the gene matches. The CDR3 spans 13 residues. The germline gives CDR1 GTSNPN, CDR2 SVGIG (reference sequence). The CDR3 DNA reads as TGTGCCTGGAGTGTGGACAGGGGCTATGGCTACACCTTC. This encodes CAWSVDRGYGYTF.

The gene calls are TRBV5-5 and TRBJ1-5; no clear D. The length of the CDR3 is 16 residues. CDR1 is SGHKS, CDR2 YYEKEE, per germline (reference sequence). V lost 0 bases to trimming and J lost 9 bases, with 19 bases between them. The CDR3 bases are TGTGCCAGCAGCTTGGCCGAAGACCGCGGGGTACGGCCCCAGCATTTT. It codes for CASSLAEDRGVRPQHF.

The CDR3 region is CSVQSGTSGYNEQFF. CDR3 DNA: TGCAGCGTTCAAAGCGGGACTAGCGGGTACAATGAGCAGTTCTTC. The rearrangement uses TRBV29-1 and TRBJ2-1; 12 bases are a match to TRBD2. CDR3 length: 15 residues. Per the germline V gene, CDR1 is SQVTM and CDR2 is ANQGSEA. Losses at the gene ends were 5 bases for V and 4 bases for J; bases not matched to a gene: 6.

The chain recombines TRBV10-3 with TRBJ1-2; 10 nucleotides agree with TRBD1. Germline V lookup: CDR1 ENHRY, CDR2 SYGVKD. Trimming removed 3 bases from V and 8 bases from J; junction bases left unmatched: 3. The CDR3 has 13 amino acids. CDR3 residues: CAISEGTGEGYTF. Here the CDR3 DNA reads TGTGCCATCAGTGAAGGGACAGGGGAGGGCTACACCTTC.

The rearrangement joins TRBV28 to TRBJ2-7, with a weak D call TRBD1 (6 bases). This CDR3 region has 15 residues. Per the germline V gene, CDR1 is MDHEN and CDR2 is SYDVKM. Trimming took 2 bases from V and 9 from J, leaving 20 bases between them. In DNA form, the CDR3 reads TGTGCCAGCAGTTTACCCGGTTACAGGGATCTGCGGCAGTACTTC. Its translation: CASSLPGYRDLRQYF.

This clone appeared a single time. The CDR3 loop is CASSPIRELGSYGYTF. The CDR3 bases are TGTGCCAGCAGTCCAATCCGGGAATTGGGGTCCTATGGCTACACCTTC. J is TRBJ1-2 and V is TRBV27; D ambiguous. CDR1 is MNHEY, CDR2 SMNVEV, per germline (reference sequence). The CDR3 has 16 residues. V lost 5 bases and J 4 bases, leaving 20 bases between the germline ends.